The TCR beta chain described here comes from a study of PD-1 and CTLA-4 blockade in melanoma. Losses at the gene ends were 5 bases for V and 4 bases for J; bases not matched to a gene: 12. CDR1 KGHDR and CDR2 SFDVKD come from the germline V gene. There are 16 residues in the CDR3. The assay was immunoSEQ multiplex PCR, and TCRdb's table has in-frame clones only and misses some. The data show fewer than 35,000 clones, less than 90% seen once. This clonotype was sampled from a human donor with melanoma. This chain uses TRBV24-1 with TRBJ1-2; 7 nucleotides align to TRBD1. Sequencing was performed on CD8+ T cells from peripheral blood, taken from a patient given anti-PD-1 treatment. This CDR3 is CATSALSRTGVYGYTF. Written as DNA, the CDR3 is TGTGCCACCAGTGCCCTTTCTCGAACAGGGGTCTATGGCTACACCTTC.